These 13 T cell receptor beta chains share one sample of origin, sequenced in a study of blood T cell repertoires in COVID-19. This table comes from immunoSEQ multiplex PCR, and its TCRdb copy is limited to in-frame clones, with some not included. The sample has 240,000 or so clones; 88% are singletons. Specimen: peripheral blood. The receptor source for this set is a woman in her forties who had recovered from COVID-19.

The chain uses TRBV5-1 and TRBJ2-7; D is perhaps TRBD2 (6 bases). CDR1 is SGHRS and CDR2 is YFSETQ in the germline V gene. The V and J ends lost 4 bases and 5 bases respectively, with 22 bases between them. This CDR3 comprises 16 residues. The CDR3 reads CASSPTGLARTNEQYF. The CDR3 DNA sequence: TGCGCCAGCAGCCCGACGGGGCTAGCGCGTACAAACGAGCAGTACTTC.

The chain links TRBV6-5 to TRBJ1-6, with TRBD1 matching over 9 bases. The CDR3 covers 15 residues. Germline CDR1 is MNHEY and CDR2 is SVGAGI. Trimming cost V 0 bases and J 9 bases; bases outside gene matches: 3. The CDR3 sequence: CASSYSWDRVSPLHF. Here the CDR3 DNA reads TGTGCCAGCAGTTACTCGTGGGACAGGGTTTCACCCCTCCACTTT.

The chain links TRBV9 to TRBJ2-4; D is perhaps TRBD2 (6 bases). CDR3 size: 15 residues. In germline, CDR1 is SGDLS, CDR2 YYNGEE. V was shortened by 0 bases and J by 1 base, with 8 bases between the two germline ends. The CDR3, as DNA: TGTGCCAGCAGCGTAGTTGGGGGGGCCAAAAACATTCAGTACTTC. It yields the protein CASSVVGGAKNIQYF. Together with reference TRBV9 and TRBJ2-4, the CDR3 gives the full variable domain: DSGVTQTPKHLITATGQRVTLRCSPRSGDLSVYWYQQSLDQGLQFLIQYYNGEERAKGNILERFSAQQFPDLHSELNLSSLELGDSALYFCASSVVGGAKNIQYFGAGTRLSVL.

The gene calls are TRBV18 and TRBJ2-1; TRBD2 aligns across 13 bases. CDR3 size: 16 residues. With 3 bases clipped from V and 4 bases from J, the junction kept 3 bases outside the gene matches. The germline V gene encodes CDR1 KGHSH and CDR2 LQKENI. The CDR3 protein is CASSPGLAGVYNEQFF. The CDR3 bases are TGTGCCAGCTCACCCGGACTAGCGGGAGTGTACAATGAGCAGTTCTTC.

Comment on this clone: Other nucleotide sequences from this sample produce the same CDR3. This chain's CDR3 is CASSYGTGLNSPLHF. CDR3 bases: TGTGCCAGCAGTTACGGGACAGGACTTAATTCACCCCTCCACTTT. The chain uses TRBV6-5 and TRBJ1-6; 8 bases agree with TRBD1. Germline V gene lookup returns CDR1 MNHEY and CDR2 SVGAGI. The CDR3 length is 15 residues. With 2 bases clipped from V and 6 bases from J, the junction kept 3 bases outside the gene matches.

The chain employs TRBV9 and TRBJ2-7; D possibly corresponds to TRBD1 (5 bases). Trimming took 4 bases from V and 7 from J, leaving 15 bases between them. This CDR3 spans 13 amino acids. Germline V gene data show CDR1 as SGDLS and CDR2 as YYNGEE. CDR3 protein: CASSPPTGREQYF. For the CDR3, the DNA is TGTGCCAGCAGCCCCCCCACAGGTCGAGAGCAGTACTTC. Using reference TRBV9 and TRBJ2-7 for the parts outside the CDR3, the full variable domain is DSGVTQTPKHLITATGQRVTLRCSPRSGDLSVYWYQQSLDQGLQFLIQYYNGEERAKGNILERFSAQQFPDLHSELNLSSLELGDSALYFCASSPPTGREQYFGPGTRLTVT.

CDR3 DNA sequence: TGTGCCAGCAGCTTAGGAAGTTGGGAGGCAACTAATGAAAAACTGTTTTTT. As protein: CASSLGSWEATNEKLFF. This chain uses TRBV11-2 with TRBJ1-4; D remains ambiguous. The CDR3 sequence is 17 residues long. Per germline, CDR1 SGHAT and CDR2 FQNNGV. Trimming took 1 base from V and 0 from J, leaving 12 bases between them.

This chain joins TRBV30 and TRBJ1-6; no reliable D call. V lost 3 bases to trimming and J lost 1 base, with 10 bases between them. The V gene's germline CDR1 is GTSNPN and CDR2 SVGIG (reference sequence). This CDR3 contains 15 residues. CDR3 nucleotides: TGTGCCTGGAGAGAGGGCCGGTCCTATAATTCACCCCTCCACTTT. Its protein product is CAWREGRSYNSPLHF.

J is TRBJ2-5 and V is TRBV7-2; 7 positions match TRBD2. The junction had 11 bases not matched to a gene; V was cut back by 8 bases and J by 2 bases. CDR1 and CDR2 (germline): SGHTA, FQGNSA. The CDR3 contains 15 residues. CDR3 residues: CASGPGLAVQETQYF. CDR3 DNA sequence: TGTGCCAGCGGGCCGGGGCTAGCGGTTCAAGAGACCCAGTACTTC.

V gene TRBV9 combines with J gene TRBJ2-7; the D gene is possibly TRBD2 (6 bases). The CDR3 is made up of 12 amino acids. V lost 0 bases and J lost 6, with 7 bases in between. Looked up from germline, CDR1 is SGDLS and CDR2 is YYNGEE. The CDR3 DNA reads TGTGCCAGCAGCGTAGTGGGGGGCGAGCAGTACTTC. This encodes CASSVVGGEQYF.

CDR3 in amino acids: CASSPTRDTQYF. As DNA, the CDR3 is TGTGCCAGCAGCCCTACCCGGGATACGCAGTATTTT. The chain is built from TRBV6-2 or TRBV6-3 and TRBJ2-3; D is unclear. There are 12 residues in the CDR3. The germline V gene has CDR1 MNHEY and CDR2 SVGEGT. Trimming took 6 bases from V and 6 from J, leaving 10 bases between them.

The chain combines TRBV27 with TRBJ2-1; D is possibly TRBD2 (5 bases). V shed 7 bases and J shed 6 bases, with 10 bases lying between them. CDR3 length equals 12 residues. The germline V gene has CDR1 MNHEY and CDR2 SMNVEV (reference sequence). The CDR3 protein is CASKRRGNEQFF. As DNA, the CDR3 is TGTGCCAGCAAACGTCGGGGCAATGAGCAGTTCTTC.

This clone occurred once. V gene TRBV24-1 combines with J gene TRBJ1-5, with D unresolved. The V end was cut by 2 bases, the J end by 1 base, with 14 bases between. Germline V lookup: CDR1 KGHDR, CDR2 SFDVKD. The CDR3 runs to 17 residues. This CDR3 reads CATSDSTPNFSNQPQHF. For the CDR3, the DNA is TGTGCCACCAGTGATTCGACTCCCAATTTCAGCAATCAGCCCCAGCATTTT.